The T cell receptor beta chain described here comes from a study of blood T cell repertoires in COVID-19. The CDR3 is 12 residues long. Trimming removed 3 bases at V and 7 bases at J, with 9 bases between. The V gene's germline CDR1 is MNHEY and CDR2 SMNVEV (reference sequence). The method was immunoSEQ multiplex PCR; TCRdb's version includes in-frame clones alone and lacks a portion of them. In the table there are fewer than 300,000 clones, about 93% of which are singletons. The chain links TRBV27 to TRBJ1-1, with D possibly being TRBD1 (6 bases). The source material was PBMCs or T cells enriched from blood (not recorded which). This receptor was identified in a woman aged 30 to 39 who had recovered from COVID-19. CDR3 region: CASSFSQGEAFF. The CDR3 DNA follows: TGTGCCAGCAGTTTTTCACAGGGTGAAGCTTTCTTT.